These 8 T cell receptor beta chains came from one sample sequenced in a study of cytomegalovirus exposure and HLA in healthy donors. The PCR made use of 60 Vbeta and 13 Jbeta primers. Some clones are missing from TCRdb's copy, which holds only in-frame ones; the method was immunoSEQ multiplex PCR. Here the sample spans about 160,000 clones, approximately 79% being singletons. Sequences were obtained from PBMCs. The receptors were gathered from a man aged 50 to 60 in good health and CMV-seropositive.

This clone has a handful of counts. This chain connects TRBV19 to TRBJ1-2, with 8 bases matching TRBD1. CDR1 LNHDA and CDR2 SQIVND come from the germline V gene (reference sequence). The CDR3 covers 14 residues. The junction had 9 bases not matched to a gene; V was cut back by 5 bases and J by 7 bases. CDR3 amino acids: CASSPQRTGPGYTF. The CDR3 nucleotides read TGTGCCAGTAGTCCCCAGAGGACAGGGCCTGGCTACACCTTC.

V is TRBV6-5 and J is TRBJ2-3; no reliable D call. Trimming removed 4 bases at V and 1 base at J, with 6 bases between. From germline, CDR1 is MNHEY and CDR2 SVGAGI. This CDR3 has 13 amino acids. CDR3 sequence reads: CASSSTGTDTQYF. DNA of the CDR3: TGTGCCAGCAGTTCAACTGGCACAGATACGCAGTATTTT.

The chain combines TRBV29-1 with TRBJ1-4, with TRBD1 identical over 7 bases. The germline V gene has CDR1 SQVTM and CDR2 ANQGSEA. The CDR3 covers 16 residues. Trimming removed 6 bases from V and 0 bases from J; junction bases left unmatched: 10. DNA for the CDR3: TGCAGCGTCGCCGGGACAGAAAGTGCAACTAATGAAAAACTGTTTTTT. The encoded protein is CSVAGTESATNEKLFF.

In regard to this clone: Other nucleotide sequences from this sample produce the same CDR3. The CDR3 spells CASSELGAGANYGYTF. In DNA, the CDR3 is TGTGCCAGCAGTGAATTGGGGGCAGGGGCCAACTATGGCTACACCTTC. The rearrangement uses TRBV6-1 and TRBJ1-2; D might be TRBD1 (6 bases). The CDR3 runs to 16 residues. V was trimmed by 2 bases and J by 2 bases, leaving 15 bases between them. CDR1 is MNHNS and CDR2 is SASEGT in the germline V gene.

The CDR3 sequence: CASKPAGDLTEQYF. CDR3 DNA: TGTGCCAGCAAACCAGCGGGAGATCTCACCGAGCAGTACTTC. The rearrangement joins TRBV28 to TRBJ2-7; 8 bases agree with TRBD2. The CDR3 has 14 amino acids. Germline V gives CDR1 MDHEN, CDR2 SYDVKM. V trimming: 7 bases; J trimming: 6 bases; junction bases outside the gene matches: 11.

The rearrangement uses TRBV7-8 and TRBJ2-1, with D possibly being TRBD2 (6 bases). V lost 5 bases to trimming and J lost 4 bases, with 12 bases between them. This CDR3 spans 14 amino acids. Germline V CDR1 and CDR2: SGHVS, FQNEAQ. CDR3 DNA: TGTGCCAGCAGCCGGGACTTCCCTTACAATGAGCAGTTCTTC. As protein: CASSRDFPYNEQFF.

The chain joins TRBV4-1 to TRBJ2-1; TRBD1 might be the D (6 bases). The CDR3 totals 17 residues. Trimming pared 1 base from V and 2 bases from J, leaving 15 bases between. Germline V gene sequence: CDR1 MGHRA, CDR2 YSYEKL. The DNA of the CDR3 is TGCGCCAGCAGCCAAGGCGCCCAGACAGGAGCCTACAATGAGCAGTTCTTC. Protein product: CASSQGAQTGAYNEQFF.

The gene calls are TRBV11-3 and TRBJ1-3; tentatively, D is TRBD1 (5 bases). The CDR3 is 13 amino acids. Germline CDR1 is SGHNT and CDR2 is YENEEA. Trimming left V 4 bases short and J 7 bases short, with 11 bases between. CDR3: CASSSTRGNTIYF. In DNA, the CDR3 is TGTGCCAGCAGCTCTACCCGGGGGAACACCATATATTTT. The entire variable domain, with the rest obtained from reference TRBV11-3 and TRBJ1-3, is as follows: EAGVVQSPRYKIIEKKQPVAFWCNPISGHNTLYWYLQNLGQGPELLIRYENEEAVDDSQLPKDRFSAERLKGVDSTLKIQPAELGDSAVYLCASSSTRGNTIYFGEGSWLTVV.